This record covers a single T cell receptor (beta chain). Its specificity is not known. This CDR3 is 18 amino acids long. Germline CDR1 and CDR2: SNHLY and FYNNEI. The sample comes from a study of blood T cells in healthy people across ages. General study points: Among long-lived donors, naive CD4+ cells were more numerous and diversity higher than in aged donors. Older age coincided with a roughly linear decline in TCR beta diversity per million T cells.

Alongside a J-beta primer mix, a sample-barcoded 5' primer served in a second PCR lasting roughly 6 to 11 cycles. In TCRdb, the 5' RACE reads were re-called with MiXCR into one record per CDR3 protein. In the table there are 1.5 million or so distinct CDR3 sequences, about 42% of which are singletons. The TCR sequence derives from a woman aged 18 to 35 in good health. The genes are TRBV2 and TRBJ2-1; 14 bases are shared with TRBD2. The J call may not be correct, given that the DNA end is closer to TRBJ2-7. The source material was blood. The CDR3 spells CASTRRLAGGSSYNEQYF. CDR3 in DNA: TGTGCCAGCACCCGACGACTAGCGGGGGGGAGCTCCTACAATGAGCAGTACTTC.